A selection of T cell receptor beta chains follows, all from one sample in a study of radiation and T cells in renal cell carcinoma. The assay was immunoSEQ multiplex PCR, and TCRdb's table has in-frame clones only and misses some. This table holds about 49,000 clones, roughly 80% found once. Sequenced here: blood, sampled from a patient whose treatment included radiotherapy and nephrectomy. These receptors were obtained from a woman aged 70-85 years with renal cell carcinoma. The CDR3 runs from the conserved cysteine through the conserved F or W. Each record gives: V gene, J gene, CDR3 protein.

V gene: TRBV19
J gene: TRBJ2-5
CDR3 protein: CASSLGLAGVETQYF

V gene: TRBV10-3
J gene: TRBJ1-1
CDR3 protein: CAISESSGSNTEAFF

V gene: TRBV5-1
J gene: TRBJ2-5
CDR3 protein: CASSPVQDGTQYF

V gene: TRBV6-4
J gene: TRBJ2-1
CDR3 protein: CASSDTRDNEQFF

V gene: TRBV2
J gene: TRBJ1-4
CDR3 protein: CATEDRGREKLFF

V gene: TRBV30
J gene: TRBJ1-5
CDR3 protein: CAWSHTGGSPQHF

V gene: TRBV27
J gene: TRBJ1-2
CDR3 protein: CASSFRDSRGYTF

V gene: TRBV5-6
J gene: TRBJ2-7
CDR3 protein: CASNPPGADAYEQYF

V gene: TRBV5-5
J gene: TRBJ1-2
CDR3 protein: CASSRQITSYGYTF

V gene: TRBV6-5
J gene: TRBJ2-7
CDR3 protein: CASSYSTWDYEQYF

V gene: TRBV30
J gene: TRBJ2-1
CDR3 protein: CAWSRLAYNEQFF

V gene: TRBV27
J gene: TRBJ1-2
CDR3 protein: CASSLTGEGYTF

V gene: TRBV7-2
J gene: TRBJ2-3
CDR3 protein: CASSLSLAERGDTQYF

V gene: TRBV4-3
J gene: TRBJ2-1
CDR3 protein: CASSQDWREDYNEQFF

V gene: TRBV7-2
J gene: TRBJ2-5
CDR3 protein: CASSPSWGETQYF

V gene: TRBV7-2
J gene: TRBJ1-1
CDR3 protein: CASSLDNVNTEAFF

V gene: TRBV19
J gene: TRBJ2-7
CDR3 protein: CASRRTGRYEQYF

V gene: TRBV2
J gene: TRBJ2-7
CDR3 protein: CASRRQGGMVGEQYF

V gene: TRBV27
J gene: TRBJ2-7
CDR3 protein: CASSPGLTSYEQYF

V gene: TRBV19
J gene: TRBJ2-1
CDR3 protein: CASSMNVDNEQFF

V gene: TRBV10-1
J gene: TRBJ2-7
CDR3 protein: CASSSSGGEQYF

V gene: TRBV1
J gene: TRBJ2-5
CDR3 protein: CTSSQAGTSGSKEAVRETQYF

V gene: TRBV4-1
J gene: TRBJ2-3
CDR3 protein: CASSQGTSGSRDTQYF

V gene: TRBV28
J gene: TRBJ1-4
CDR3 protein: CASSLAGTGREKLFF

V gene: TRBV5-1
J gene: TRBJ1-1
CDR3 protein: CASSLRGGTEAFF

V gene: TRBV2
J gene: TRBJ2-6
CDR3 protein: CASSDARGSSGANVLTF

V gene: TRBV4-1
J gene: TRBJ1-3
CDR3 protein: CASSQGRISGNTIYF

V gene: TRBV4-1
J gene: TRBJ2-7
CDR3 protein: CASSQDLWGGTSYEQYF

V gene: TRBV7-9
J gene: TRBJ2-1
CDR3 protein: CASSPPGGRAGNEQFF

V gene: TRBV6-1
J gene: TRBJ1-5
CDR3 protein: CASSAVLNQPQHF

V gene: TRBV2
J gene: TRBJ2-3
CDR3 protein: CASSEASGTNTDTQYF

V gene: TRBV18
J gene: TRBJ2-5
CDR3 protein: CASSPAGPSETQYF

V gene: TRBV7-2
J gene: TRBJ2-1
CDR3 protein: CASSRGLNRDYNEQFF

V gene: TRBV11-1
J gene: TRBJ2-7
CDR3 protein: CASSPRSYEQYF

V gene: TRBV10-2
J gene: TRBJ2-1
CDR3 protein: CASSFSTEQFF

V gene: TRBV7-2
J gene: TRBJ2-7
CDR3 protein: CASSQRTATYEQYF

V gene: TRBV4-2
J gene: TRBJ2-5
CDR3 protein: CASSQFGARASGGEETQYF

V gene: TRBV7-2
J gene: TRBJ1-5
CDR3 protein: CASSLVQFNQPQHF

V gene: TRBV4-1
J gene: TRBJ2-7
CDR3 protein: CASSFESGDPYEQYF

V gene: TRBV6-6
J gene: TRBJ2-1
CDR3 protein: CASSNAGTGFNEQFF

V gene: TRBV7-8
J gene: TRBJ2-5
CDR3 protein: CASSNLRETQYF

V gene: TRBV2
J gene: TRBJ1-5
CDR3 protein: CASSEGNSNQPQHF

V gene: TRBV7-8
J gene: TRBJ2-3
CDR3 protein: CASSLGAGGTSGVDTQYF

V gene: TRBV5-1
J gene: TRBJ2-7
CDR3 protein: CASSPDGSYEQYF